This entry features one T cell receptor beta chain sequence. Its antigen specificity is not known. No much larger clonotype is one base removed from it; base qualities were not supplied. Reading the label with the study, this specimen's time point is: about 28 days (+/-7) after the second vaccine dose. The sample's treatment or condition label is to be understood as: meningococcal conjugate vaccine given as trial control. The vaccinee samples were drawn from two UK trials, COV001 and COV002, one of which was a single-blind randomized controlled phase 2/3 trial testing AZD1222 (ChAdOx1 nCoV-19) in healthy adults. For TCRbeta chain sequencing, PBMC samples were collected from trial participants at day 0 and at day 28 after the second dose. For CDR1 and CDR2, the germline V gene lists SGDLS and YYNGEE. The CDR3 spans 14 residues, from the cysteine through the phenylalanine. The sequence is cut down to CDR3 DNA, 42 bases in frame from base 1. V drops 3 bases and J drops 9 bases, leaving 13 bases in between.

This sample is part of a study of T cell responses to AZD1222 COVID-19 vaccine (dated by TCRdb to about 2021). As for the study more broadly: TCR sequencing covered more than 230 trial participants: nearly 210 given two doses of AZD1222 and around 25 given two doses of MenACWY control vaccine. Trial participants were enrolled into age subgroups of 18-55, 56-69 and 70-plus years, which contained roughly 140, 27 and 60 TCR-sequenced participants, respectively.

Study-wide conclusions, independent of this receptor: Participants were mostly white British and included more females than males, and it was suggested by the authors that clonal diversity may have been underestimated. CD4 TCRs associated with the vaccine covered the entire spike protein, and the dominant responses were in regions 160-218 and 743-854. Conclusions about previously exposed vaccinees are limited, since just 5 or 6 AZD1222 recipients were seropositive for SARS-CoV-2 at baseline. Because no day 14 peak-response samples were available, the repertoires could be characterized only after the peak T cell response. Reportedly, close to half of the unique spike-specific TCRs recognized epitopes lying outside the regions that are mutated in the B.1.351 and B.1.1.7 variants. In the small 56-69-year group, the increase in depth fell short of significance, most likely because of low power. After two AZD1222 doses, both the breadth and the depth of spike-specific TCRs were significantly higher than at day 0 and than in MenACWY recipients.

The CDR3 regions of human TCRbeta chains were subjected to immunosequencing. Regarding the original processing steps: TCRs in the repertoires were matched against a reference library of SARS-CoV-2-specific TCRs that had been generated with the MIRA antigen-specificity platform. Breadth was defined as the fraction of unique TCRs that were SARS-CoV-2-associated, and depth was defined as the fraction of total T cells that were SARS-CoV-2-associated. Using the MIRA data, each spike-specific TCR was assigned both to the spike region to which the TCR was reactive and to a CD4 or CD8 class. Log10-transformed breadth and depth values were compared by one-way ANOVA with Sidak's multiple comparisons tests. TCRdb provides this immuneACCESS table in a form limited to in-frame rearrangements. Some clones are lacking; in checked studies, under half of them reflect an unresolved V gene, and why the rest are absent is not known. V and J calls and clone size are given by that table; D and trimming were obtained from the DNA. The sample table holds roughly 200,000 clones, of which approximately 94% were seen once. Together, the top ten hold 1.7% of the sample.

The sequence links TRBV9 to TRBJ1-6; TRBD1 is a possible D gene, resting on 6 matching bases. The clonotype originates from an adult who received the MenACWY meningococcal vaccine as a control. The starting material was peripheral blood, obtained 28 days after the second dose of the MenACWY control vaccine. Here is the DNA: TGTGCCAGCAGCGCCGGGGGGCCGGCTTCACCCCTCCACTTT. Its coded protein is CASSAGGPASPLHF.